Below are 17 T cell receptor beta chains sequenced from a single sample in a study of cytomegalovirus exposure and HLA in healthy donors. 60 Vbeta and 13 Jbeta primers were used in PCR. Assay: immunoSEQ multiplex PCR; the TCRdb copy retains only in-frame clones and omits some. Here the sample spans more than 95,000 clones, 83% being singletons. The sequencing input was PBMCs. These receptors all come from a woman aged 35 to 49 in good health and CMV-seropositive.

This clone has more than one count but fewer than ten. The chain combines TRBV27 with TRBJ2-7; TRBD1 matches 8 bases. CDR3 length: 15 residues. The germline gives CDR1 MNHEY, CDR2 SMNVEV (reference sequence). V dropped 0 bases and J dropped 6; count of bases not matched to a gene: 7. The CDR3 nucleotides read TGTGCCAGCAGTTTATCCACGACAGGGGCGGGCGAGCAGTACTTC. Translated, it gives CASSLSTTGAGEQYF.

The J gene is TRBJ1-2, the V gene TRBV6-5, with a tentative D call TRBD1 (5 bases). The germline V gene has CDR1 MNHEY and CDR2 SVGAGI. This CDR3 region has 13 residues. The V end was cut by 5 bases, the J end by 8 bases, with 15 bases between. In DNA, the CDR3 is TGTGCCAGCAGTGGCGGGACTCGCGGCGGCTACACCTTC. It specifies CASSGGTRGGYTF.

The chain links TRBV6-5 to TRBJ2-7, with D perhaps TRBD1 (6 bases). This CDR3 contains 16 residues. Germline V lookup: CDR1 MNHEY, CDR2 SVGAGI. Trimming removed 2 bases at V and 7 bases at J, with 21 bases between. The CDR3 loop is CASSYLDRSGLMEQYF. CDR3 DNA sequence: TGTGCCAGCAGTTACCTGGACAGAAGTGGGTTGATGGAGCAGTACTTC.

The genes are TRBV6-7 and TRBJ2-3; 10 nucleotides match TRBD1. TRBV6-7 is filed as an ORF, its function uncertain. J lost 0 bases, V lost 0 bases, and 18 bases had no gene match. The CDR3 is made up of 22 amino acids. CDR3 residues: CASSYSSRIDPGTGASTDTQYF. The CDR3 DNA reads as TGTGCCAGCAGTTACTCGAGTCGGATTGACCCCGGGACAGGGGCCAGCACAGATACGCAGTATTTT.

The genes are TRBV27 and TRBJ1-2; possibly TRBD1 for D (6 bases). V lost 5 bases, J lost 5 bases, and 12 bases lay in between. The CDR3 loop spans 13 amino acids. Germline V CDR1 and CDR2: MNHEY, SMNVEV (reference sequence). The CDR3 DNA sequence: TGTGCCAGCAGTCTCACAGGGCAATATGGCTACACCTTC. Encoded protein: CASSLTGQYGYTF.

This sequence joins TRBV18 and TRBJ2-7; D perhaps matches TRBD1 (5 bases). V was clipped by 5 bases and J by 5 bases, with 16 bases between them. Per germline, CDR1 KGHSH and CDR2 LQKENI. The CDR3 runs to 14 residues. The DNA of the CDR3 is TGTGCCAGCTCATCCAGGGCAGTGATCCACGAGCAGTACTTC. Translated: CASSSRAVIHEQYF.

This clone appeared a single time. CDR3 residues: CASSLASQGYDGYTF. CDR3 in DNA: TGCGCCAGCAGCTTGGCATCACAGGGTTATGATGGCTACACCTTC. The chain combines TRBV5-1 with TRBJ1-2, with D possibly TRBD1 on 6 matching bases. The CDR3 contains 15 residues. Trimming cost V 0 bases and J 6 bases, with 15 bases left between them. Germline CDR1 is SGHRS and CDR2 is YFSETQ. The full variable domain, rest sourced from reference TRBV5-1 and TRBJ1-2, is KAGVTQTPRYLIKTRGQQVTLSCSPISGHRSVSWYQQTPGQGLQFLFEYFSETQRNKGNFPGRFSGRQFSNSRSEMNVSTLELGDSALYLCASSLASQGYDGYTFGSGTRLTVV.

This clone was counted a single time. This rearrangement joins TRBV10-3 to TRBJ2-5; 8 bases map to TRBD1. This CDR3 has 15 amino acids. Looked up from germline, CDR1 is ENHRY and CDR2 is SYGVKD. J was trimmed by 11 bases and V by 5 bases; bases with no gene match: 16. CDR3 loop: CAISRNPGQDPKQYF. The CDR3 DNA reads TGTGCCATCAGTCGAAATCCGGGACAGGACCCAAAGCAGTACTTC.

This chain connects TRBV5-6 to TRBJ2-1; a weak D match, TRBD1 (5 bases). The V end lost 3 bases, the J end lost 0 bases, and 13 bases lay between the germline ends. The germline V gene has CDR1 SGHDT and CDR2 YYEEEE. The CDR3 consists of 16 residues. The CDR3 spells CASSSDRLPSYNEQFF. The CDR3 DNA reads TGTGCCAGCAGCTCCGACAGACTCCCCTCCTACAATGAGCAGTTCTTC.

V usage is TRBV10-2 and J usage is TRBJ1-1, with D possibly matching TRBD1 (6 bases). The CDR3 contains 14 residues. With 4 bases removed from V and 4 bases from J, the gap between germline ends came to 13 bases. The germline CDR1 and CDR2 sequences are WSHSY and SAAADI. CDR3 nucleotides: TGCGCCAGCAGTGTAGGGGGAGGGGGCACTGAAGCTTTCTTT. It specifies CASSVGGGGTEAFF.

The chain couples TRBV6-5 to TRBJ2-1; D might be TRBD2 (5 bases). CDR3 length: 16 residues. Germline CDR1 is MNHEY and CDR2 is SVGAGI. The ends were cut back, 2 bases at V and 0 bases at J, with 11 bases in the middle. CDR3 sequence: CASSYVEASSYNEQFF. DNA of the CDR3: TGTGCCAGCAGTTACGTGGAGGCAAGCTCCTACAATGAGCAGTTCTTC.

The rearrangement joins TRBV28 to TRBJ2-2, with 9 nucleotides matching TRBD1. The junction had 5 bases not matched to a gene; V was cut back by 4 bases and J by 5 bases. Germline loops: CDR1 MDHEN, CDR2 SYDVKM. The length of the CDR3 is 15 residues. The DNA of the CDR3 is TGTGCCAGCAGTTCGGGACAGGGATGGACCGGGGAGCTGTTTTTT. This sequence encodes CASSSGQGWTGELFF.

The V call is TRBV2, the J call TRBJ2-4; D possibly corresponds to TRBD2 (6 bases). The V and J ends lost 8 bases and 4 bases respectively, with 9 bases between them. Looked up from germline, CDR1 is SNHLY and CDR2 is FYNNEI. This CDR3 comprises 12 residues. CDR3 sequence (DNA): TGTGCCAGCCGGGGAGGAAAAAACATTCAGTACTTC. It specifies CASRGGKNIQYF.

CDR3 sequence: CASKGQGARGGYTF. The CDR3 coding sequence is TGTGCCAGTAAGGGACAGGGGGCGAGGGGAGGCTACACCTTC. The chain carries TRBV19 and TRBJ1-2; 12 bases fit TRBD1. Trimming at V came to 7 bases and at J to 8 bases, leaving 8 bases not matched to a gene. The germline CDR1 and CDR2 sequences are LNHDA and SQIVND (reference sequence). The CDR3 is 14 residues long.

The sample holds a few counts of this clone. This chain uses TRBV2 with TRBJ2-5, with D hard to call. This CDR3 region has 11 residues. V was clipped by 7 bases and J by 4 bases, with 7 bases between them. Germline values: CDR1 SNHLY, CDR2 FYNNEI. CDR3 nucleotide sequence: TGTGCCAGCACCCAGCGAGAGACCCAGTACTTC. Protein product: CASTQRETQYF.

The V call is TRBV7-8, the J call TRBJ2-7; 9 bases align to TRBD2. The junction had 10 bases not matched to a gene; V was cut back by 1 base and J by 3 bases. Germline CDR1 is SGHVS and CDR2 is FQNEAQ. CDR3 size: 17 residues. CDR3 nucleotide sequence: TGTGCCAGCAGCTTAGGGGCTAGCGGGACAATCCACTACGAGCAGTACTTC. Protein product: CASSLGASGTIHYEQYF.

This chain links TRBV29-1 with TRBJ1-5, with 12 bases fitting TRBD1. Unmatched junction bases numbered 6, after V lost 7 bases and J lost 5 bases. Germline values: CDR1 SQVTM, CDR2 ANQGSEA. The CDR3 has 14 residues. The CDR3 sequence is CSASGTGGDQPQHF. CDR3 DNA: TGCAGCGCTTCAGGGACAGGGGGCGATCAGCCCCAGCATTTT.